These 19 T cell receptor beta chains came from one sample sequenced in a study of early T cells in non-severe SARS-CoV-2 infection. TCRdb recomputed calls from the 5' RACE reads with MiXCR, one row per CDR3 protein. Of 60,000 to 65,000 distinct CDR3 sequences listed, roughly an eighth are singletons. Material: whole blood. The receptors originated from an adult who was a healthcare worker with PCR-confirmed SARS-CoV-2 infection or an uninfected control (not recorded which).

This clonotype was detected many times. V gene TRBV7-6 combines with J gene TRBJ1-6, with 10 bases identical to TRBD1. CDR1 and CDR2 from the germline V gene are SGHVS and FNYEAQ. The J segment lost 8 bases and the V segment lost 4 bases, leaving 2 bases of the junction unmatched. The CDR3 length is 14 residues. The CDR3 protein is CASSSGQGDSPLHF. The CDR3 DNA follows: TGTGCCAGCAGCTCAGGACAGGGGGATTCACCCCTCCACTTT.

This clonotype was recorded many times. CDR3 bases: TGCAGCGTCCATTCCATGGACACCGGGGAGCTGTTTTTT. It translates to CSVHSMDTGELFF. The chain is built from TRBV29-1 and TRBJ2-2; no reliable D call. There are 13 residues in the CDR3. V was clipped by 6 bases and J by 3 bases, with 11 bases between them. Per germline, CDR1 SQVTM and CDR2 ANQGSEA.

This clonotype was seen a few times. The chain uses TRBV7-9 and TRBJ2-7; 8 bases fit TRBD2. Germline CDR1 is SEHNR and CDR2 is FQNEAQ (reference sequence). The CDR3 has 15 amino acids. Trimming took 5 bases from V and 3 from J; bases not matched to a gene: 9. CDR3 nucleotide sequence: TGTGCCAGCAGCCCTAGACTAGCGAACCTCTACGAGCAGTACTTC. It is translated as CASSPRLANLYEQYF.

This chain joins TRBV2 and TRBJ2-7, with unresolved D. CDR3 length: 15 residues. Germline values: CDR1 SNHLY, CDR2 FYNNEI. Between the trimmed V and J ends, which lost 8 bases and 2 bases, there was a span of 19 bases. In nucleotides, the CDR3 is TGTGCCAGCTTCCCCGGTTTCCCCAATCCCTACGAGCAGTACTTC. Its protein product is CASFPGFPNPYEQYF. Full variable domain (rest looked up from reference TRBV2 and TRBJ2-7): EPEVTQTPSHQVTQMGQEVILRCVPISNHLYFYWYRQILGQKVEFLVSFYNNEISEKSEIFDDQFSVERPDGSNFTLKIRSTKLEDSAMYFCASFPGFPNPYEQYFGPGTRLTVT.

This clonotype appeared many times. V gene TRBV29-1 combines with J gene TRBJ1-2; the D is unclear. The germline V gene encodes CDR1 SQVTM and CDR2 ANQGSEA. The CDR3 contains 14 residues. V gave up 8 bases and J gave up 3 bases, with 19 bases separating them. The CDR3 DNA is TGCAGCACCCACTCCCCCCAGGTGGACTATGGCTACACCTTC. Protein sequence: CSTHSPQVDYGYTF.

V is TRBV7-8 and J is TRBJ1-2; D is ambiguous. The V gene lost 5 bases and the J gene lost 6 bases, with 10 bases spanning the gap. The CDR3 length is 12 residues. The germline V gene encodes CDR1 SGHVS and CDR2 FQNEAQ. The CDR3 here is CASSDTYDGYTF. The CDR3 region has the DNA TGTGCCAGCAGCGATACCTATGATGGCTACACCTTC.

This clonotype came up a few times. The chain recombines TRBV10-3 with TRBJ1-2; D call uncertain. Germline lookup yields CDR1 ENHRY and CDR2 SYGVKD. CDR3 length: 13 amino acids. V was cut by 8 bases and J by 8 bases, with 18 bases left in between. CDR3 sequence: CAISGPRVGGYTF. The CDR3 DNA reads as TGTGCCATCTCAGGTCCCCGAGTTGGCGGCTACACCTTC.

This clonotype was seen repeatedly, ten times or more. CDR3 protein: CASSLQGPSNQPQHF. Here the CDR3 DNA reads TGTGCCAGCAGTTTACAGGGGCCAAGCAATCAGCCCCAGCATTTT. The V and J genes are TRBV12-3 or TRBV12-4 and TRBJ1-5; possibly TRBD1 for D (6 bases). This CDR3 is 15 amino acids long. V lost 2 bases and J 1 base, leaving 9 bases between the germline ends.

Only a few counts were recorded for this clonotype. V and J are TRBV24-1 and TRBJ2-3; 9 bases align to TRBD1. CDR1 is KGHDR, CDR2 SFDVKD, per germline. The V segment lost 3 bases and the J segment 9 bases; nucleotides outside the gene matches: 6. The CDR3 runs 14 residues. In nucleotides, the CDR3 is TGTGCCACCAGTGATGAGAGGGACAGGGTGACGCAGTATTTT. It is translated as CATSDERDRVTQYF.

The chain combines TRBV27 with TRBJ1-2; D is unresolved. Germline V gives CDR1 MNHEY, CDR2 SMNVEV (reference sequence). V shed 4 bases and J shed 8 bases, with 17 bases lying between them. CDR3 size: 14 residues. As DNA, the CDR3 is TGTGCCAGCAGTTCTTCTATACTACGGCACGGCTACACCTTC. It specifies CASSSSILRHGYTF.

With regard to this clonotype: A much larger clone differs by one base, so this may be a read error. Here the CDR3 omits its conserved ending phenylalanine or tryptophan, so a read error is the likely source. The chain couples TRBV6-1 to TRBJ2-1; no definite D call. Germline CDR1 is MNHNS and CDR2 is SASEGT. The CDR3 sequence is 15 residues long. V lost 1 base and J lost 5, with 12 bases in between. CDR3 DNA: TGTGCCAGCAGTGAAGTTGGTAGCAGAAACAATGAGCAGTTCTCC. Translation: CASSEVGSRNNEQFS.

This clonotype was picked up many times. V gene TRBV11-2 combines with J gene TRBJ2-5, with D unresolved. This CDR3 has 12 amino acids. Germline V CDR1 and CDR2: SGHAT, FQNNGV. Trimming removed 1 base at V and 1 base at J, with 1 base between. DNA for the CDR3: TGTGCCAGCAGCTTAGTCCAAGAGACCCAGTACTTC. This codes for CASSLVQETQYF. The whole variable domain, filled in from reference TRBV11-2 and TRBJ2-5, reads EAGVAQSPRYKIIEKRQSVAFWCNPISGHATLYWYQQILGQGPKLLIQFQNNGVVDDSQLPKDRFSAERLKGVDSTLKIQPAKLEDSAVYLCASSLVQETQYFGPGTRLLVL.

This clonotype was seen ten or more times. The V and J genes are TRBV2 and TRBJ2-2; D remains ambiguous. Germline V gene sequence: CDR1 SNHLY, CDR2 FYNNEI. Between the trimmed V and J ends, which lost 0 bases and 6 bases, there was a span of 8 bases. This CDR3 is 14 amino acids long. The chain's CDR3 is CASSEARVAGELFF. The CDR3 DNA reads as TGTGCCAGCAGTGAAGCGCGAGTGGCCGGGGAGCTGTTTTTT.

CDR3: CASSQAKPGSGYSGANVLTF. The CDR3, as DNA: TGCGCCAGCAGCCAAGCCAAACCCGGGTCCGGATACTCTGGGGCCAACGTCCTGACTTTC. The rearrangement uses TRBV4-3 and TRBJ2-6; D unclear. Looked up from germline, CDR1 is LGHNA and CDR2 is YSLEER. This CDR3 is built from 20 residues. The germline V and J ends were trimmed by 1 base and 0 bases, with 19 bases remaining between them.

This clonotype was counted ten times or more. CDR3 protein: CASSLRSAGTNTGELFF. The CDR3 region has the DNA TGCGCCAGCAGCCTTCGGAGTGCGGGGACGAACACCGGGGAGCTGTTTTTT. The rearrangement links TRBV5-1 to TRBJ2-2, with TRBD2 as a possible D gene (6 bases). V lost 4 bases to trimming and J lost 0 bases, with 16 bases between them. The length of the CDR3 is 17 residues. Looked up from germline, CDR1 is SGHRS and CDR2 is YFSETQ.

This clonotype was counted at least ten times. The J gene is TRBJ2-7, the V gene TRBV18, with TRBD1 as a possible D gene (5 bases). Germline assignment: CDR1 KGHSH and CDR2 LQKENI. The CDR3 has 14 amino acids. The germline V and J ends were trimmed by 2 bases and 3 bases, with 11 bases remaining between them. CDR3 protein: CASSPGPTVYEQYF. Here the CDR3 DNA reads TGTGCCAGCTCACCAGGCCCGACAGTCTACGAGCAGTACTTC.

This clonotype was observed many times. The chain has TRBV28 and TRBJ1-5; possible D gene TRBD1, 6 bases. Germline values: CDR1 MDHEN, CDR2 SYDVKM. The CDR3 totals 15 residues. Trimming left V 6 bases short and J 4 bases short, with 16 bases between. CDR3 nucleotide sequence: TGTGCCAGCAGGACGCCGGGGGCACTTAATCAGCCCCAGCATTTT. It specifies CASRTPGALNQPQHF.

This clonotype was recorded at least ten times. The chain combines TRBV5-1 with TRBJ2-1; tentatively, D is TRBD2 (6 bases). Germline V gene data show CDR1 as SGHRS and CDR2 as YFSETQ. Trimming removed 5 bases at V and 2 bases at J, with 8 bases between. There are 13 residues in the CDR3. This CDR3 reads CASRRGTYNEQFF. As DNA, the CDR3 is TGCGCCAGCAGACGCGGGACCTACAATGAGCAGTTCTTC.

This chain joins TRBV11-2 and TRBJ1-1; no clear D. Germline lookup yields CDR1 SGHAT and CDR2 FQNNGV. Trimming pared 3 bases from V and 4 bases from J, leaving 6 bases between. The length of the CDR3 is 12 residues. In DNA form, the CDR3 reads TGTGCCAGCAGCTTTAGGGTCACTGAAGCTTTCTTT. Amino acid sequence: CASSFRVTEAFF.